This TCR beta chain was identified during a study of blood T cell repertoires in COVID-19. Repertoires were generated with immunoSEQ multiplex PCR, while TCRdb's copy carries only in-frame clones and drops some. The table includes approximately 290,000 clones, 80% to 85% detected once. The CDR3 totals 14 residues. Germline V CDR1 and CDR2: MNHEY, SVGEGT. The V and J ends lost 5 bases and 8 bases respectively, with 18 bases between them. This chain joins TRBV6-2 or TRBV6-3 and TRBJ1-2; D possibly corresponds to TRBD1 (6 bases). Material: peripheral blood. The TCR originated in a person aged 70 to 79 with COVID-19, enrolled during active disease. This CDR3 is CASSDGQNGRGYTF. The CDR3 DNA follows: TGTGCCAGCAGTGACGGACAGAACGGGAGGGGCTACACCTTC.